The 32 T cell receptor beta chains below were found in one sample sequenced in a study of Graves' ophthalmopathy and Graves' hyperthyroidism. Transcripts of RNA were the source for amplifying TCR beta CDR3 regions. RT-PCR was first run with HTBI primers, then multiplex PCR in a second round. A single record per CDR3 protein comes from TCRdb applying MiXCR to the multiplex PCR reads. The table has around 470,000 distinct CDR3 sequences, approximately 14% seen once. Sequenced input: blood. Receptor source: a young woman with Graves' ophthalmopathy.

This sequence joins TRBV5-1 and TRBJ1-1; the D is unclear. CDR1 and CDR2 from the germline V gene are SGHRS and YFSETQ. The V end lost 3 bases, the J end lost 3 bases, and 9 bases lay between the germline ends. The CDR3 has 13 residues. CDR3 in amino acids: CASSWIGDTEAFF. In DNA form, the CDR3 reads TGCGCCAGCAGCTGGATTGGGGACACTGAAGCTTTCTTT.

This clonotype was recorded many times. The genes are TRBV20-1 and TRBJ2-5, with unresolved D. V was trimmed by 6 bases and J by 3 bases, leaving 8 bases between them. The CDR3 is made up of 11 amino acids. CDR1 DFQATT and CDR2 SNEGSKA come from the germline V gene (reference sequence). The CDR3 region has the DNA TGCAGTGCCACTCCAAAAGAGACCCAGTACTTC. It specifies CSATPKETQYF.

At least ten counts were recorded for this clonotype. The gene calls are TRBV6-1 and TRBJ1-5, with 9 nucleotides matching TRBD1. The CDR3 covers 15 residues. Per germline, CDR1 MNHNS and CDR2 SASEGT. Unmatched junction bases numbered 5, after V lost 5 bases and J lost 3 bases. The DNA of the CDR3 is TGTGCCAGCAGTCCCCGGGACAGGGACAATCAGCCCCAGCATTTT. It is translated as CASSPRDRDNQPQHF.

This clonotype was picked up many times. The chain employs TRBV12-3 or TRBV12-4 and TRBJ1-1; 8 bases agree with TRBD1. Losses at the gene ends were 7 bases for V and 1 base for J; bases not matched to a gene: 5. CDR3 length: 14 amino acids. For the CDR3, the DNA is TGTGCCAGCACGCCAGGGGGCCCGAACACTGAAGCTTTCTTT. Translated: CASTPGGPNTEAFF.

There are many counts of this clonotype. The V call is TRBV11-2, the J call TRBJ2-5; 14 positions match TRBD2. V shed 1 base, J shed 3 bases, and the junction held 7 bases outside the gene matches. The CDR3 length is 18 residues. Per germline, CDR1 SGHAT and CDR2 FQNNGV. CDR3 sequence: CASSLVYRGLAGEETQYF. For the CDR3, the DNA is TGTGCCAGCAGCTTAGTTTACCGGGGACTAGCGGGAGAAGAGACCCAGTACTTC.

This clonotype was recorded many times. This rearrangement joins TRBV4-1 to TRBJ1-2, with D possibly being TRBD1 (5 bases). With 0 bases removed from V and 7 bases from J, the gap between germline ends came to 12 bases. Germline CDR1 and CDR2: MGHRA and YSYEKL. The CDR3 has 14 amino acids. The chain's CDR3 is CASSQDMGPLGYTF. The CDR3 DNA reads as TGCGCCAGCAGCCAAGATATGGGACCCCTTGGCTACACCTTC.

This clonotype showed up many times. This chain joins TRBV28 and TRBJ2-7, with a possible D match to TRBD2 (6 bases). Germline lookup yields CDR1 MDHEN and CDR2 SYDVKM. CDR3 length: 14 residues. V lost 5 bases and J lost 2, with 13 bases in between. CDR3 nucleotide sequence: TGTGCCAGCAGTCCCGGGAGAGGGCCCTACGAGCAGTACTTC. Protein product: CASSPGRGPYEQYF.

This clonotype was seen repeatedly, ten times or more. This chain connects TRBV27 to TRBJ2-7; 9 bases align to TRBD2. V was pared by 5 bases and J by 2 bases, with 7 bases of the junction left unmatched. Germline CDR1 MNHEY, CDR2 SMNVEV (reference sequence). The CDR3 is 15 residues long. CDR3 nucleotides: TGTGCCAGCAGTCTAGATTCTAGCGGGACCTACGAGCAGTACTTC. It is translated as CASSLDSSGTYEQYF.

Ten or more counts support this clonotype. This chain links TRBV28 with TRBJ1-1; a possible D gene is TRBD1 (6 bases). This CDR3 region has 14 residues. Trimming stripped 6 bases from V and 8 bases from J, with 19 bases between. Looked up from germline, CDR1 is MDHEN and CDR2 is SYDVKM. The CDR3 here is CASRPYQDRSEAFF. The CDR3 DNA sequence: TGTGCCAGCAGACCGTATCAGGACAGATCAGAAGCTTTCTTT.

The gene calls are TRBV10-3 and TRBJ2-5; TRBD2 matches 12 bases. CDR1 is ENHRY and CDR2 is SYGVKD in the germline V gene. J gave up 0 bases and V 6 bases, and 2 bases lay outside the gene matches. This CDR3 contains 15 residues. The CDR3 loop is CAIRPSGGDQETQYF. The CDR3 DNA follows: TGTGCCATCAGGCCTAGCGGGGGGGACCAAGAGACCCAGTACTTC.

This clonotype was counted many times. The rearrangement joins TRBV12-3 or TRBV12-4 to TRBJ2-4; D gene uncertain. The CDR3 is 14 amino acids. The V gene lost 6 bases and the J gene lost 3 bases, with 12 bases spanning the gap. The CDR3, as DNA: TGTGCCAGCAGCTTGCTAGGTAACAAAAACATTCAGTACTTC. The encoded protein is CASSLLGNKNIQYF.

This clonotype was detected many times. The chain is built from TRBV7-8 and TRBJ2-7; D is undetermined. This CDR3 comprises 11 residues. CDR1 and CDR2 (germline): SGHVS, FQNEAQ. The ends were cut back, 8 bases at V and 3 bases at J, with 8 bases in the middle. CDR3: CASAVNYEQYF. Here the CDR3 DNA reads TGTGCCAGCGCTGTAAACTACGAGCAGTACTTC.

This clonotype appeared many times. The chain has TRBV4-2 and TRBJ1-2; maybe TRBD1 (6 bases). V was trimmed by 0 bases and J by 7 bases, leaving 18 bases between them. The CDR3 has 16 amino acids. The germline V gene encodes CDR1 LGHNA and CDR2 YNFKEQ. CDR3 coding DNA: TGTGCCAGCAGCCAAGACTTCGCGACAGGATCCTTTGGCTACACCTTC. The encoded protein is CASSQDFATGSFGYTF.

This clonotype was detected many times. The gene calls are TRBV11-1 and TRBJ2-7; the D is unclear. The V gene lost 5 bases and the J gene lost 3 bases, with 11 bases spanning the gap. Germline loops: CDR1 SGHAT, CDR2 FQDESV (reference sequence). The CDR3 length is 13 residues. This CDR3 reads CASSQGRYYEQYF. CDR3 sequence (DNA): TGTGCCAGCAGCCAAGGGCGGTACTACGAGCAGTACTTC.

Details on this clonotype: One base away lies a much larger clone, so this may be a sequencing read error. The V and J genes are TRBV11-1 and TRBJ1-2; D is undetermined. The CDR3 consists of 14 residues. Germline V gene data show CDR1 as SGHAT and CDR2 as FQDESV (reference sequence). Trimming took off 5 bases at V and 6 bases at J, with 16 bases between the two ends. The CDR3 reads CASSPDEGTHGYTF. CDR3 in DNA: TGTGCCAGCAGCCCCGACGAGGGAACCCATGGCTACACCTTC.

This clonotype has ten or more counts. A read error may produce the germline difference seen at one junction end. The rearrangement joins TRBV5-1 to TRBJ2-7; TRBD1 matches at 9 bases. Germline values: CDR1 SGHRS, CDR2 YFSETQ. CDR3 length: 14 amino acids. The DNA of the CDR3 is TGTGCCAGCAGCCCGGGACAGGGCCCCTACGAGCAGTACTTC. It yields the protein CASSPGQGPYEQYF.

Remarks on this clonotype: One end of the junction is discordant with germline, which a read error may explain. The chain has TRBV6-2 or TRBV6-3 and TRBJ1-1; D ambiguous. This CDR3 contains 16 residues. Germline lookup yields CDR1 MNHEY and CDR2 SVGEGT. CDR3 amino acids: CASSYSRLQLKTEAFF. The DNA of the CDR3 is TGTGCCAGCAGTTACTCGAGGTTACAGTTGAAGACTGAAGCTTTCTTT.

There are a few counts of this clonotype. V gene TRBV30 combines with J gene TRBJ1-2; D is unresolved. This CDR3 region has 10 residues. Germline V gene lookup returns CDR1 GTSNPN and CDR2 SVGIG (reference sequence). This chain's CDR3 is CAGSNYGYTF. CDR3 DNA: TGTGCGGGTTCGAACTATGGCTACACCTTC.

This clonotype was counted ten times or more. V gene TRBV25-1 combines with J gene TRBJ1-5; D not resolved. There are 17 residues in the CDR3. Trimming stripped 1 base from V and 3 bases from J, with 16 bases between. Germline V gives CDR1 MGHDK, CDR2 SYGVNS. CDR3 sequence reads: CASSELDPLGPNQPQHF. The CDR3 region has the DNA TGTGCCAGCAGTGAATTAGACCCGTTGGGCCCCAATCAGCCCCAGCATTTT. Together with reference TRBV25-1 and TRBJ1-5, the CDR3 gives the full variable domain: EADIYQTPRYLVIGTGKKITLECSQTMGHDKMYWYQQDPGMELHLIHYSYGVNSTEKGDLSSESTVSRIRTEHFPLTLESARPSHTSQYLCASSELDPLGPNQPQHFGDGTRLSIL.

This clonotype was counted only a few times. V gene TRBV29-1 combines with J gene TRBJ2-5; 9 bases align to TRBD1. CDR1 SQVTM and CDR2 ANQGSEA come from the germline V gene. Trimming cost V 5 bases and J 2 bases; bases outside gene matches: 6. This CDR3 region has 14 residues. The CDR3 reads CSVFDRGKQETQYF. DNA for the CDR3: TGCAGCGTTTTCGACAGGGGGAAACAAGAGACCCAGTACTTC.

V and J are TRBV7-4 and TRBJ2-7; 8 bases align to TRBD1. V was clipped by 8 bases and J by 3 bases; unmatched bases: 12. The CDR3 is 15 residues long. Germline V gene sequence: CDR1 SGHVT, CDR2 SQSDAQ. CDR3 DNA sequence: TGTGCCAGCTGGACAGGGAAGATAGTTTGCTACGAGCAGTACTTC. Residues: CASWTGKIVCYEQYF.

At least ten counts were recorded for this clonotype. The V gene is TRBV12-3 or TRBV12-4, the J gene TRBJ2-7; D is uncertain. V lost 3 bases and J lost 5, with 8 bases in between. The CDR3 sequence is 12 residues long. The CDR3 sequence is CASSFGQDEQYF. The DNA of the CDR3 is TGTGCCAGCAGTTTCGGCCAGGACGAGCAGTACTTC.

This clonotype was seen ten or more times. The V and J genes are TRBV12-3 or TRBV12-4 and TRBJ1-1; D possibly corresponds to TRBD1 (5 bases). V lost 6 bases and J 7 bases, leaving 12 bases between the germline ends. The CDR3 has 12 amino acids. This CDR3 is CASRQRQLEAFF. DNA for the CDR3: TGTGCCAGCAGACAAAGACAGCTTGAAGCTTTCTTT.

This clonotype was recorded many times. The V call is TRBV20-1, the J call TRBJ2-7; 7 bases agree with TRBD2. This CDR3 has 15 amino acids. Per the germline V gene, CDR1 is DFQATT and CDR2 is SNEGSKA (reference sequence). With V trimmed by 1 base and J by 4 bases, 10 bases remained unmatched. CDR3 nucleotide sequence: TGCAGTGCTAGAGTTGTGGCGGGAGCAGGGTACGAGCAGTACTTC. It codes for CSARVVAGAGYEQYF.

There are many counts of this clonotype. The chain couples TRBV28 to TRBJ1-6, with D possibly TRBD1 on 6 matching bases. The V gene lost 3 bases and the J gene lost 9 bases, with 21 bases spanning the gap. Germline assignment: CDR1 MDHEN and CDR2 SYDVKM. The CDR3 contains 17 residues. The CDR3 here is CASSLRGYGGAGSPLHF. The CDR3 DNA reads TGTGCCAGCAGTTTGAGAGGGTACGGGGGGGCCGGTTCACCCCTCCACTTT.

Regarding this clonotype: Being one base from a much bigger clone, this may be a read error. The rearrangement links TRBV6-1 to TRBJ2-2; TRBD1 might be the D (6 bases). The V gene's germline CDR1 is MNHNS and CDR2 SASEGT. The CDR3 runs to 15 residues. CDR3 sequence reads: CASRIGGIDAGELYF. CDR3 nucleotides: TGTGCCAGCAGGATAGGGGGTATAGACGCCGGGGAGCTGTATTTT.

This clonotype was counted a few times. The V call is TRBV6-2 or TRBV6-3, the J call TRBJ1-1, with 10 positions matching TRBD1. CDR1 is MNHEY and CDR2 is SVGEGT in the germline V gene. The CDR3 totals 15 residues. Trimming took 6 bases from V and 6 from J; bases not matched to a gene: 10. The DNA for the CDR3 is TGTGCCAGCAGCCCCCTGACAGGGGGCATTGCTGAAGCTTTCTTT. It specifies CASSPLTGGIAEAFF.

This clonotype was recorded many times. V is TRBV20-1 and J is TRBJ2-7; D is uncertain. CDR3 length equals 15 residues. CDR1 and CDR2 (germline): DFQATT, SNEGSKA (reference sequence). The V end was cut by 4 bases, the J end by 9 bases, with 25 bases between. The CDR3 DNA follows: TGCAGTGCTACCCCCTCCAGACTGGATGGTAGAAGGCAGTACTTC. Amino acid sequence: CSATPSRLDGRRQYF.

This clonotype has at least ten counts. The V and J genes are TRBV24-1 and TRBJ2-5; possible D gene TRBD1, 7 bases. The CDR3 runs to 15 residues. Germline V gene data show CDR1 as KGHDR and CDR2 as SFDVKD. Trimming took 3 bases from V and 8 from J, leaving 18 bases between them. In DNA form, the CDR3 reads TGTGCCACCAGTGATGCAGGGGGGCGTCTGGAAACCCAGTACTTC. Amino acids: CATSDAGGRLETQYF.

At least ten counts were recorded for this clonotype. The chain recombines TRBV28 with TRBJ2-7; D is unresolved. Trimming left V 3 bases short and J 2 bases short, with 8 bases between. Germline CDR1 and CDR2: MDHEN and SYDVKM. CDR3 length: 13 amino acids. Here the CDR3 reads CASSFLRPYEQYF. As DNA, the CDR3 is TGTGCCAGCAGTTTCCTTAGGCCCTACGAGCAGTACTTC.

This clonotype was detected many times. V usage is TRBV10-3 and J usage is TRBJ2-7, with a tentative D call TRBD1 (5 bases). The CDR3 loop spans 15 amino acids. V was shortened by 2 bases and J by 2 bases, with 13 bases between the two germline ends. Germline loops: CDR1 ENHRY, CDR2 SYGVKD. The CDR3, as DNA: TGTGCCATCAGTGAGAACGGTGGGGCAGCCTACGAGCAGTACTTC. As protein: CAISENGGAAYEQYF.

This clonotype was observed many times. This chain links TRBV20-1 with TRBJ1-2; no definite D call. The V end lost 6 bases, the J end lost 5 bases, and 7 bases lay between the germline ends. The CDR3 runs 10 residues. Per germline, CDR1 DFQATT and CDR2 SNEGSKA (reference sequence). The CDR3 nucleotides read TGCAGTGCGAGCTCTTATGGCTACACCTTC. Amino acid sequence: CSASSYGYTF.